This T cell receptor beta chain was sequenced in a study of graft-versus-host responses after intestinal transplantation. Looking at the study overall: Transplants given to recipients were multivisceral, liver-intestinal, or isolated intestinal.

The V gene's germline CDR1 is MDHEN and CDR2 SYDVKM. The CDR3 contains 13 residues. V lost 3 bases and J lost 5, with 7 bases in between. Some clones are missing from TCRdb's copy, which holds only in-frame ones; the method was immunoSEQ multiplex PCR. The data hold fewer than 45,000 clones, with about 91% observed a single time. This material consisted of PBMCs, taken 524 days after transplant. The sequence derives from a human patient who received an intestinal transplant, so some T cells may come from the graft donor. This chain connects TRBV28 to TRBJ2-2, with a weak D call TRBD1 (6 bases). The DNA of the CDR3 is TGTGCCAGCAGTTTCAGGGGAACCGGGGAGCTGTTTTTT. Protein sequence: CASSFRGTGELFF.